The rows below give T cell receptor beta chains drawn from one sample of a study of T cells after posttransplantation cyclophosphamide. The assay was immunoSEQ multiplex PCR, and TCRdb's table has in-frame clones only and misses some. The repertoire holds 12,000 or so clones, with 75% to 95% as singletons. This sample comprised PBMCs, obtained after allogeneic stem cell transplant with posttransplant cyclophosphamide. These receptors originate from a female patient between 30 and 45 years old who received an allogeneic stem cell transplant from an unrelated donor, was CMV-positive, and had no GVHD. Some T cells may be the graft donor's. Each CDR3 is given with its conserved first and last residue. Fields, in order: V gene, D gene, CDR3 protein. The D gene is left open where the match is weak.

V: TRBV4-1
D: TRBD1
CDR3: CASSEKGAYGYTF

V: TRBV9
D: -
CDR3: CASSYPQGDSEQFF

V: TRBV5-5
D: TRBD2
CDR3: CASSFNTPRLAGGYEQYF

V: TRBV5-4
D: -
CDR3: CASSLEGRADYEQYF

V: TRBV5-1
D: -
CDR3: CASSLDPGSGANVLTF

V: TRBV11-2
D: -
CDR3: CASSLGTGTLIEQYF

V: TRBV7-3
D: -
CDR3: CASSSRVTGELFF

V: TRBV15
D: TRBD2
CDR3: CATSSHPKREVLLQETQYF

V: TRBV9
D: TRBD2
CDR3: CASSGGERGGTYEQYF

V: TRBV6-1
D: -
CDR3: CASSEQGLLMYF

V: TRBV7-2
D: TRBD2
CDR3: CASSLTGLAGAYEQFF

V: TRBV27
D: -
CDR3: CASSRNSLSGNTIYF

V: TRBV2
D: TRBD2
CDR3: CASSKGLAGTGELFF

V: TRBV6-1
D: -
CDR3: CASRGTLGSEQYF